Below are 19 T cell receptor beta chains sequenced from a single sample in a study of cytomegalovirus exposure and HLA in healthy donors. With 60 Vbeta and 13 Jbeta primers, the PCR was carried out. The repertoire was sequenced with immunoSEQ multiplex PCR; TCRdb's copy has only in-frame clones and lacks some. The data hold 160,000 or so clones, with 70% to 90% observed a single time. The sample was PBMCs. These receptors originate from a woman younger than 35 in good health and CMV-seronegative.

This chain joins TRBV7-9 and TRBJ2-3, with D uncertain. The CDR3 is 14 amino acids. Trimming took 4 bases from V and 0 from J, leaving 8 bases between them. Germline assignment: CDR1 SEHNR and CDR2 FQNEAQ (reference sequence). The CDR3 here is CASSSSSSTDTQYF. The DNA for the CDR3 is TGTGCCAGCAGCTCCTCTTCTAGCACAGATACGCAGTATTTT.

The gene calls are TRBV18 and TRBJ2-7; TRBD2 aligns across 10 bases. J was trimmed by 7 bases and V by 4 bases; bases with no gene match: 10. The CDR3 runs 15 residues. Germline V lookup: CDR1 KGHSH, CDR2 LQKENI. CDR3 loop: CASSQGAGGTSEQYF. CDR3 DNA: TGTGCCAGCTCACAAGGAGCGGGAGGGACCTCAGAGCAGTACTTC.

This chain joins TRBV18 and TRBJ1-4; D remains unclear. Germline V CDR1 and CDR2: KGHSH, LQKENI. V shed 4 bases and J shed 0 bases, with 9 bases lying between them. The CDR3 consists of 15 residues. The CDR3, as DNA: TGTGCCAGCTCACTCGGGATAGCAACTAATGAAAAACTGTTTTTT. It yields the protein CASSLGIATNEKLFF.

The CDR3 DNA is TGTGCCAGCAGCCTTACTAGTGGGAACATTCAGTACTTC. Encoded protein: CASSLTSGNIQYF. The V gene is TRBV7-3, the J gene TRBJ2-4, with a tentative D call TRBD2 (5 bases). The length of the CDR3 is 13 residues. Germline lookup yields CDR1 SGHTA and CDR2 FQGTGA. V shed 5 bases and J shed 7 bases, with 12 bases lying between them.

As regards this clone: The junction departs from the called germline gene at one end, perhaps through a read error. This chain connects TRBV7-9 to TRBJ1-4; D not certain. Per germline, CDR1 SEHNR and CDR2 FQNEAQ (reference sequence). The CDR3 runs to 17 residues. The CDR3 is CSSSLRPRGATNEKLFF. DNA of the CDR3: TGTTCCAGCAGCTTACGCCCTAGAGGTGCAACTAATGAAAAACTGTTTTTT.

The chain recombines TRBV6-6 with TRBJ2-3, with TRBD1 identical over 8 bases. The germline V gene has CDR1 MNHNY and CDR2 SVGAGI (reference sequence). Trimming removed 8 bases from V and 0 bases from J; junction bases left unmatched: 4. The CDR3 is 14 residues long. CDR3 sequence reads: CASHGTGSTDTQYF. The DNA for the CDR3 is TGTGCCAGCCACGGGACAGGCAGCACAGATACGCAGTATTTT.

This chain connects TRBV28 to TRBJ1-3, with TRBD1 as a possible D gene (5 bases). Germline CDR1 is MDHEN and CDR2 is SYDVKM. Trimming stripped 8 bases from V and 0 bases from J, with 11 bases between. This CDR3 region has 14 residues. The CDR3 DNA is TGTGCCAGCGCGGGACCGAACTCTGGAAACACCATATATTTT. This gives the protein CASAGPNSGNTIYF. Drawing the rest from reference TRBV28 and TRBJ1-3, the complete variable domain is DVKVTQSSRYLVKRTGEKVFLECVQDMDHENMFWYRQDPGLGLRLIYFSYDVKMKEKGDIPEGYSVSREKKERFSLILESASTNQTSMYLCASAGPNSGNTIYFGEGSWLTVV.

This clone was recorded only once. The rearrangement uses TRBV10-3 and TRBJ2-5; 8 bases agree with TRBD1. Gene TRBJ2-7 matches the end of the DNA better, so the J call may be wrong. The CDR3 spans 15 residues. CDR1 is ENHRY and CDR2 is SYGVKD in the germline V gene. The CDR3 bases are TGTGCCATCAGTGAGTCGGGGCAGGGGGCGAACGAGCAGTACTTC. Translated, it gives CAISESGQGANEQYF.

The rearrangement uses TRBV5-1 and TRBJ1-4, with 7 bases lining up with TRBD1. Germline CDR1 and CDR2: SGHRS and YFSETQ. This CDR3 has 15 residues. V was clipped by 4 bases and J by 8 bases; unmatched bases: 11. The CDR3 coding sequence is TGCGCCAGCAGCCCAAGCAGGGGGGTGAGGGAAAAACTGTTTTTT. Protein product: CASSPSRGVREKLFF.

The chain carries TRBV27 and TRBJ2-1, with 7 bases matching TRBD2. V was pared by 2 bases and J by 2 bases, with 9 bases of the junction left unmatched. This CDR3 region has 17 residues. The germline V gene encodes CDR1 MNHEY and CDR2 SMNVEV (reference sequence). The CDR3 here is CASSLGMWGGAYNEQFF. CDR3 DNA: TGTGCCAGCAGTTTAGGGATGTGGGGGGGGGCCTACAATGAGCAGTTCTTC.

V usage is TRBV21-1 and J usage is TRBJ2-3; the table names TRBD1, a call not compared with the DNA. TRBV21-1 is flagged as a pseudogene. The CDR3 is made up of 15 amino acids. The CDR3: CASSIVGQDTDTQYF. The CDR3 bases are TGTGCCAGCAGCATCGTGGGACAGGACACAGATACGCAGTATTTT.

This clone was picked up a small number of times. The J gene is TRBJ1-2, the V gene TRBV6-5; 7 bases align to TRBD1. The CDR3 consists of 15 residues. Germline CDR1 reads MNHEY; CDR2 reads SVGAGI. Trimming removed 5 bases from V and 1 base from J; junction bases left unmatched: 7. The CDR3 here is CASSTTGLNNYGYTF. Written as DNA, the CDR3 is TGTGCCAGCAGTACGACAGGGTTGAATAACTATGGCTACACCTTC.

The chain joins TRBV5-1 to TRBJ2-5; 7 bases agree with TRBD1. Germline V gene sequence: CDR1 SGHRS, CDR2 YFSETQ. The length of the CDR3 is 15 residues. The J segment lost 5 bases and the V segment lost 3 bases, leaving 10 bases of the junction unmatched. The CDR3 loop is CASSSEGGSGETQYF. The CDR3 nucleotides are TGCGCCAGCAGCTCTGAAGGGGGCTCTGGGGAGACCCAGTACTTC.

The genes are TRBV28 and TRBJ1-1; maybe TRBD1 (5 bases). The germline gives CDR1 MDHEN, CDR2 SYDVKM. Trimming took 3 bases from V and 6 from J, leaving 17 bases between them. There are 15 residues in the CDR3. The CDR3 sequence: CASSFLKWAGAEAFF. In DNA, the CDR3 is TGTGCCAGCAGTTTTCTGAAATGGGCGGGGGCTGAAGCTTTCTTT.

V and J are TRBV11-2 and TRBJ2-3; D uncertain. CDR3 length: 13 residues. Germline V lookup: CDR1 SGHAT, CDR2 FQNNGV. Trimming removed 4 bases from V and 4 bases from J, with 9 bases in between. DNA for the CDR3: TGTGCCAGCAGCTGGAGCAGAGCAGATACGCAGTATTTT. It is translated as CASSWSRADTQYF.

The V and J genes are TRBV28 and TRBJ2-5; the match to TRBD2 covers 9 bases. The trim removed 6 bases at V and 4 bases at J, leaving 12 bases unmatched. CDR3 size: 16 residues. Looked up from germline, CDR1 is MDHEN and CDR2 is SYDVKM. CDR3 protein: CASRGAASGVGETQYF. For the CDR3, the DNA is TGTGCCAGCAGAGGGGCGGCTAGCGGGGTTGGAGAGACCCAGTACTTC. The variable domain in full, completed from reference TRBV28 and TRBJ2-5, reads DVKVTQSSRYLVKRTGEKVFLECVQDMDHENMFWYRQDPGLGLRLIYFSYDVKMKEKGDIPEGYSVSREKKERFSLILESASTNQTSMYLCASRGAASGVGETQYFGPGTRLLVL.

This chain connects TRBV11-3 to TRBJ2-7; D is ambiguous. The CDR3 is 15 residues long. Looked up from germline, CDR1 is SGHNT and CDR2 is YENEEA. V lost 1 base to trimming and J lost 3 bases, with 13 bases between them. This chain's CDR3 is CASSLAPGPSYEQYF. Here the CDR3 DNA reads TGTGCCAGCAGCTTAGCCCCAGGCCCCAGCTACGAGCAGTACTTC.

The chain employs TRBV11-3 and TRBJ2-1; 8 bases agree with TRBD2. The ends lost 1 base at V and 2 bases at J; junction bases unmatched: 1. Germline V gene sequence: CDR1 SGHNT, CDR2 YENEEA. CDR3 length: 15 amino acids. CDR3 nucleotides: TGTGCCAGCAGCTTAGGGCGGGGGGCCTACAATGAGCAGTTCTTC. Translation: CASSLGRGAYNEQFF.

The V gene is TRBV9, the J gene TRBJ2-4; D not certain. Germline loops: CDR1 SGDLS, CDR2 YYNGEE. CDR3 size: 13 residues. V dropped 3 bases and J dropped 3 bases, with 7 bases sitting between them. CDR3 DNA: TGTGCCAGCAGCGACTCCTACAAAAACATTCAGTACTTC. It codes for CASSDSYKNIQYF. The whole variable domain, filled in from reference TRBV9 and TRBJ2-4, reads DSGVTQTPKHLITATGQRVTLRCSPRSGDLSVYWYQQSLDQGLQFLIQYYNGEERAKGNILERFSAQQFPDLHSELNLSSLELGDSALYFCASSDSYKNIQYFGAGTRLSVL.